This T cell receptor (beta chain) was recovered during a study of cytomegalovirus exposure and HLA in healthy donors. The study did not record CMV serostatus for this donor. It was with 60 Vbeta and 13 Jbeta primers that the PCR ran. Sequenced by immunoSEQ multiplex PCR; TCRdb stores in-frame clones only, minus some. The profile shows about 230,000 clones, roughly 84% of them singletons. In germline, CDR1 is SGDLS, CDR2 YYNGEE. V shed 3 bases, J shed 0 bases, and the junction held 5 bases outside the gene matches. The CDR3 runs to 15 residues. General study results and limits: A later analysis showed TCR association rates differing by HLA locus, peaking at DRB1 and lowest at HLA-C.

As regards this clone: Antigen: not known.

This receptor was identified in a human donor in good health. The chain couples TRBV9 to TRBJ2-7, with TRBD1 matching over 8 bases. The specimen sequenced was PBMCs. The CDR3 DNA follows: TGTGCCAGCAGCGCCGGACAGGGAGTCTCCTACGAGCAGTACTTC. It codes for CASSAGQGVSYEQYF.